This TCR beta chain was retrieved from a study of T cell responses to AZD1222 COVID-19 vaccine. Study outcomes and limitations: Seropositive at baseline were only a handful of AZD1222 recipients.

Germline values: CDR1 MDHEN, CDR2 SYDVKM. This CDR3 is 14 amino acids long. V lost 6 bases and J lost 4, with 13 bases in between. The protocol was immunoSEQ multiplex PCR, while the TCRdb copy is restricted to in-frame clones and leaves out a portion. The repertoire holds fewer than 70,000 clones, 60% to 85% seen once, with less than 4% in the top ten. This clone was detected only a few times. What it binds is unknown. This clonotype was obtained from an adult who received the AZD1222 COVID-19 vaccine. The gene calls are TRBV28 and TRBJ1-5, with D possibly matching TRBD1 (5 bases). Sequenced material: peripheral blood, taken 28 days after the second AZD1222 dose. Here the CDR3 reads CASRTPGPNQPQHF. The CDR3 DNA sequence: TGTGCCAGCAGGACTCCGGGACCTAATCAGCCCCAGCATTTT.